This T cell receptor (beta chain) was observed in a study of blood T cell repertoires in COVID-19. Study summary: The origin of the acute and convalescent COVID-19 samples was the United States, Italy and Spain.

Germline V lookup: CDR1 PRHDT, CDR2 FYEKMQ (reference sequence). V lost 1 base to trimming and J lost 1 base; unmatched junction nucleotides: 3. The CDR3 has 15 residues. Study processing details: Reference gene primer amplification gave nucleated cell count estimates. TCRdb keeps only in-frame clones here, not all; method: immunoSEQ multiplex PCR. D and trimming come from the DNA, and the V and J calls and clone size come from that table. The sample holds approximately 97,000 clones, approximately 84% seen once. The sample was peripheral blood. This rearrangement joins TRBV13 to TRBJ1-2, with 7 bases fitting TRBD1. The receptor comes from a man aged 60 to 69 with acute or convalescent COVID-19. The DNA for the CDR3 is TGTGCCAGCAGCTTAGAACAGGGGATTAACTATGGCTACACCTTC. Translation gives CASSLEQGINYGYTF.